Sequencing of this T cell receptor (beta chain) was carried out in a study of T cell responses to AZD1222 COVID-19 vaccine. Study outcomes and limitations: Donor demographics were predominantly white British with a female majority; clonal diversity may be underestimated. Regions 160-218 and 743-854 held dominance among vaccine-associated CD4 TCRs, which spanned spike. There were repertoire samples only from the period after the peak T cell response. Of the AZD1222 recipients, only 5 to 7 were seropositive at baseline.

Trimming stripped 6 bases from V and 5 bases from J, with 16 bases between. The CDR3 has 14 amino acids. Germline V gives CDR1 ENHRY, CDR2 SYGVKD. Produced via immunoSEQ multiplex PCR; TCRdb's table is partial and in-frame only. The sample holds over 130,000 clones; around nine tenths are singletons and the top ten take about 3.5%. This clone occurred once. Antigen specificity is unknown. This receptor was obtained from an adult in good health. The sequences come from peripheral blood, collected on day 0 of AZD1222 vaccination. V gene TRBV10-3 combines with J gene TRBJ1-2; the D gene is possibly TRBD1 (5 bases). The CDR3, as DNA: TGTGCCATCAGGCGGGAGGGGAGCAGGTATGGCTACACCTTC. Translating gives CAIRREGSRYGYTF.